The 6 T cell receptor beta chains below come from one sample, sequenced in a study of OX40 agonist ivuxolimab in advanced cancers. Measured with immunoSEQ multiplex PCR; TCRdb has only the in-frame clones, and not every one. Counted here are fewer than 100,000 clones, about 88% occurring once; the ten biggest clones make up around 0.19%. The sample was CD4+ or CD8+ T cells sorted from blood, taken in a trial of the OX40 agonist ivuxolimab. The receptors come from an adult with an advanced solid tumor such as melanoma, head and neck, liver or kidney cancer.

The chain couples TRBV18 to TRBJ2-5; D is ambiguous. The CDR3 spans 14 residues. Between the trimmed V and J ends, which lost 3 bases and 4 bases, there was a span of 12 bases. CDR1 is KGHSH, CDR2 LQKENI, per germline. The CDR3 DNA follows: TGTGCCAGCTCACCCCCCCCCGGGTCAGAGACCCAGTACTTC. Protein product: CASSPPPGSETQYF.

The chain combines TRBV7-3 with TRBJ1-1; D gene uncertain. Germline V CDR1 and CDR2: SGHTA, FQGTGA. The V end was cut by 3 bases, the J end by 1 base, with 9 bases between. This CDR3 has 14 amino acids. The CDR3 DNA reads as TGTGCCAGCAGCTTTACGGGTCGGAACACTGAAGCTTTCTTT. Translation gives CASSFTGRNTEAFF.

This chain joins TRBV5-1 and TRBJ2-7; no clear D gene. V was trimmed by 0 bases and J by 0 bases, leaving 10 bases between them. The germline V gene encodes CDR1 SGHRS and CDR2 YFSETQ. The CDR3 is 15 amino acids. CDR3 loop: CASSLDGDPSYEQYV. The CDR3 nucleotides read TGCGCCAGCAGCTTGGACGGTGACCCCTCCTACGAGCAGTACGTC.

V gene TRBV7-2 combines with J gene TRBJ2-7, with D possibly being TRBD2 (5 bases). The CDR3 spans 15 residues. Germline loops: CDR1 SGHTA, CDR2 FQGNSA. V was clipped by 6 bases and J by 3 bases, with 18 bases between them. The CDR3 bases are TGTGCCAGCAGTGGGCTTACCGGAGGCGACTACGAGCAGTACTTC. It specifies CASSGLTGGDYEQYF.

V is TRBV11-3 and J is TRBJ2-1; TRBD2 might be the D (5 bases). The CDR3 covers 12 residues. V was shortened by 5 bases and J by 7 bases, with 9 bases between the two germline ends. Germline assignment: CDR1 SGHNT and CDR2 YENEEA. The CDR3 DNA reads as TGTGCCAGCAGCGTCACTAGAAATGAGCAGTTCTTC. Its protein is CASSVTRNEQFF.

The gene calls are TRBV7-3 and TRBJ2-5; a weak D match, TRBD2 (5 bases). The CDR3 length is 13 residues. Germline V gene data show CDR1 as SGHTA and CDR2 as FQGTGA. V lost 5 bases, J lost 1 base, and 8 bases lay in between. The CDR3 region has the DNA TGTGCCAGCAGCCGAGGGAGCCAAGAGACCCAGTACTTC. The encoded protein is CASSRGSQETQYF.